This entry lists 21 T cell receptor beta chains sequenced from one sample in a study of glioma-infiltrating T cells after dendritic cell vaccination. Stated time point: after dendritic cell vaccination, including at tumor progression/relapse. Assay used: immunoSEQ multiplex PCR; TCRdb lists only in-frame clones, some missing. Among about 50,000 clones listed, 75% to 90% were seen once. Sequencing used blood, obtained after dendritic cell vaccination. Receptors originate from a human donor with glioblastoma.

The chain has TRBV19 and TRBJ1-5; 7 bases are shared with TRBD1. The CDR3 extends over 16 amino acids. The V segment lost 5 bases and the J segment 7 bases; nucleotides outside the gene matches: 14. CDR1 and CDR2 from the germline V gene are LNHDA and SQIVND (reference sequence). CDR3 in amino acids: CASSFRQGLVSQPQHF. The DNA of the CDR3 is TGTGCCAGTAGTTTTCGACAGGGACTGGTTTCGCAGCCCCAGCATTTT.

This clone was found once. The DNA for the CDR3 is TGTGCCAGCAGGCTAGACAGAACCTACACCGGGGAGCTGTTTTTT. Amino acids: CASRLDRTYTGELFF. The chain combines TRBV28 with TRBJ2-2; D might be TRBD1 (5 bases). The germline gives CDR1 MDHEN, CDR2 SYDVKM. This CDR3 is built from 15 residues. With 6 bases removed from V and 3 bases from J, the gap between germline ends came to 14 bases.

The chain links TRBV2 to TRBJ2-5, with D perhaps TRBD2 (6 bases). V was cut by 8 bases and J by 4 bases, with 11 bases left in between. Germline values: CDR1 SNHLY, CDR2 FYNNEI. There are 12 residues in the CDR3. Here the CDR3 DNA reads TGTGCCAGCGGACTATCCAGAGAGACCCAGTACTTC. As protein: CASGLSRETQYF.

CDR3 DNA sequence: TGTGCCAGCAGCCGGGGCGTGGGGTCCGGGGGAGGGAACACTGAAGCTTTCTTT. It is translated as CASSRGVGSGGGNTEAFF. This chain links TRBV9 with TRBJ1-1; perhaps TRBD1 as D (5 bases). The V and J ends lost 4 bases and 1 base respectively, with 23 bases between them. CDR1 is SGDLS and CDR2 is YYNGEE in the germline V gene. The CDR3 extends over 18 amino acids.

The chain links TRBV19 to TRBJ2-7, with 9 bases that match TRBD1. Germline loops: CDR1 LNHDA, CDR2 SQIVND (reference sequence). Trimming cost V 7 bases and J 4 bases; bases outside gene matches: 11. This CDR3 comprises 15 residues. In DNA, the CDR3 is TGTGCCAGTAACTTCCCGGGACAGGGAGTATACGAGCAGTACTTC. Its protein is CASNFPGQGVYEQYF.

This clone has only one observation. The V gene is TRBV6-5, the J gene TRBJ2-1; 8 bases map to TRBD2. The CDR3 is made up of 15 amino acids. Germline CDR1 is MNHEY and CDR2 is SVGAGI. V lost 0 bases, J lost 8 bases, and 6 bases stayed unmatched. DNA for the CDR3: TGTGCCAGCAGTTACTCGGCGACTAGCGTATATGAGCAGTTCTTC. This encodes CASSYSATSVYEQFF.

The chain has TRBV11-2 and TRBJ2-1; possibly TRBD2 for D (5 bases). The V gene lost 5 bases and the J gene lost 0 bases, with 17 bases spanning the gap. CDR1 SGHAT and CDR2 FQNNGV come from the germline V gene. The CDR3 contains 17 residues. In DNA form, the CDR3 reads TGTGCCAGCAGCCGCCAGACGGCGGGTAGCTCCTACAATGAGCAGTTCTTC. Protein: CASSRQTAGSSYNEQFF.

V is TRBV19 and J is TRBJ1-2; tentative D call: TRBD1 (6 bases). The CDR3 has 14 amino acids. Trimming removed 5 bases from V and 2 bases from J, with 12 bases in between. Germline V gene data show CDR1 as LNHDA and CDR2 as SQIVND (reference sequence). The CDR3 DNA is TGTGCCAGTAGTCCCTCAGGGGTAAACTATGGCTACACCTTC. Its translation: CASSPSGVNYGYTF.

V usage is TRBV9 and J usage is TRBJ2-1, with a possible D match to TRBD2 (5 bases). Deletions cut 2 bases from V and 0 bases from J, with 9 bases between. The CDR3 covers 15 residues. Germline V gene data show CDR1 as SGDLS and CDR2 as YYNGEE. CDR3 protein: CASSVSGSSYNEQFF. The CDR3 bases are TGTGCCAGCAGCGTTTCGGGGAGCTCCTACAATGAGCAGTTCTTC.

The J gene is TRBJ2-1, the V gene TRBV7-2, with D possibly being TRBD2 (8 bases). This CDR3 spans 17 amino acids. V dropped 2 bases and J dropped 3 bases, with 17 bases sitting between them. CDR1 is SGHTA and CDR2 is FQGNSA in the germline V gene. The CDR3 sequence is CASSLRGGTVLYNEQFF. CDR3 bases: TGTGCCAGCAGCTTACGGGGGGGGACAGTCCTCTACAATGAGCAGTTCTTC.

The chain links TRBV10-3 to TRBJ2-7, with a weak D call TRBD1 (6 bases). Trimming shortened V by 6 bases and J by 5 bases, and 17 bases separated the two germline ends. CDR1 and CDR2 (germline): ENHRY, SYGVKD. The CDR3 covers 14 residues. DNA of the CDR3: TGTGCCATCAGGGCACAGGGTCTCGGCGACGAGCAGTACTTC. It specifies CAIRAQGLGDEQYF.

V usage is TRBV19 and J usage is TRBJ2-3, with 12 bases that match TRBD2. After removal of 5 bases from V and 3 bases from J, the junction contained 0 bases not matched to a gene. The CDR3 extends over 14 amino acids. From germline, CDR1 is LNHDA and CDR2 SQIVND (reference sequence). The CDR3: CASSGLAGTDTQYF. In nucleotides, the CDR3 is TGTGCCAGTAGTGGACTAGCGGGAACAGATACGCAGTATTTT.

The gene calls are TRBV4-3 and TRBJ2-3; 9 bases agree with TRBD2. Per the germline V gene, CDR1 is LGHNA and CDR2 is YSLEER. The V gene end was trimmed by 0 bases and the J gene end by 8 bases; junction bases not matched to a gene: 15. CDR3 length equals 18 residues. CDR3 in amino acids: CASSQDLAGGPSGGTQYF. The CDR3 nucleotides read TGCGCCAGCAGCCAAGACTTGGCGGGAGGGCCTTCGGGTGGTACGCAGTATTTT.

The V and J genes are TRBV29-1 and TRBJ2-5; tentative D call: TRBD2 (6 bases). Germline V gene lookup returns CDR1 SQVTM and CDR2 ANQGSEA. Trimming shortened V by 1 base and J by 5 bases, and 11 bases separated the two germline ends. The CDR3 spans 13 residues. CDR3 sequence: CSVEVMAGETQYF. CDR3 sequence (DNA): TGCAGCGTTGAAGTGATGGCGGGGGAGACCCAGTACTTC.

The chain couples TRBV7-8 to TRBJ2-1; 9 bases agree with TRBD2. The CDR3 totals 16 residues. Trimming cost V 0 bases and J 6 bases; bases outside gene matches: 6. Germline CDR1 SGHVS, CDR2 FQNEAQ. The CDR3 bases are TGTGCCAGCAGCTTAGCCCCGGGACTAGCACGCAATGAGCAGTTCTTC. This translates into CASSLAPGLARNEQFF.

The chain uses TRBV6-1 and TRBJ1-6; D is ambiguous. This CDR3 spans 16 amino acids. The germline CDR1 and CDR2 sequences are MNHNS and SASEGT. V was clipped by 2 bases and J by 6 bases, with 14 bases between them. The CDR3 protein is CASSELGSLSNSPLHF. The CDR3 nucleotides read TGTGCCAGCAGTGAACTCGGGTCCCTATCTAATTCACCCCTCCACTTT.

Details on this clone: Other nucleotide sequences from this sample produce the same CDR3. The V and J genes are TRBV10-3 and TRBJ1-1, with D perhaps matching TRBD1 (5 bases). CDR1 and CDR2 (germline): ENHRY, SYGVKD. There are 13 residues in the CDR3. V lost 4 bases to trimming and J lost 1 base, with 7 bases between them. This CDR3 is CAISGGQNTEAFF. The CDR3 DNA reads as TGTGCCATCAGTGGAGGACAGAACACTGAAGCTTTCTTT.

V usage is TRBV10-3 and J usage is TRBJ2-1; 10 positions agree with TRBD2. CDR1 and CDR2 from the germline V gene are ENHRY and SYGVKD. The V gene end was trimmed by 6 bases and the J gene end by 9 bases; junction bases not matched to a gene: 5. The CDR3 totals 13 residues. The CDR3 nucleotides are TGTGCCATCAGAAGGACTAGCGGAACTGAGCAGTTCTTC. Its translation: CAIRRTSGTEQFF.

The CDR3 DNA sequence: TGTGCCTGGGACCTTGGGAGTCTACACACCTTCTCTGGAAACACCATATATTTT. This encodes CAWDLGSLHTFSGNTIYF. The V and J genes are TRBV30 and TRBJ1-3; the D is unclear. V was trimmed by 5 bases and J by 0 bases, leaving 23 bases between them. The germline CDR1 and CDR2 sequences are GTSNPN and SVGIG (reference sequence). The CDR3 consists of 18 residues.

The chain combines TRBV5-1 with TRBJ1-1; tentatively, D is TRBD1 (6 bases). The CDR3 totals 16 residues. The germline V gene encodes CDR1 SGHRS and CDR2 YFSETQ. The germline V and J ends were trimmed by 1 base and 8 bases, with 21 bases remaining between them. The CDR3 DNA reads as TGCGCCAGCAGCTTGCAGGGGCTGTTAAATGGGGACGAAGCTTTCTTT. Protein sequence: CASSLQGLLNGDEAFF.

The CDR3 region is CASSLTGVDEQFF. The DNA of the CDR3 is TGTGCCAGCAGTTTGACAGGGGTGGATGAGCAGTTCTTC. The rearrangement joins TRBV27 to TRBJ2-1; 8 nucleotides match TRBD1. The V gene's germline CDR1 is MNHEY and CDR2 SMNVEV (reference sequence). The CDR3 is 13 residues long. V trimming: 3 bases; J trimming: 8 bases; junction bases outside the gene matches: 3.